This T cell receptor (beta chain) was recorded in a study of T cell responses to AZD1222 COVID-19 vaccine. Using immunoSEQ multiplex PCR, the repertoire was profiled, and TCRdb retains in-frame clones only, with some absent. Of 60,000 to 100,000 clones in the sample, around 92% were seen once. CDR3 length: 15 amino acids. The germline gives CDR1 LNHNV, CDR2 YYDKDF (reference sequence). The germline V and J ends were trimmed by 4 bases and 2 bases, with 14 bases remaining between them. The chain recombines TRBV15 with TRBJ2-5; D gene unclear. The specimen was peripheral blood, collected on day 0 of MenACWY control vaccination. The source of this sequence is an adult in good health. The CDR3 here is CATSNHQVGQETQYF. The CDR3 nucleotides are TGTGCCACCAGCAACCACCAGGTGGGGCAAGAGACCCAGTACTTC. Using reference TRBV15 and TRBJ2-5 for the parts outside the CDR3, the full variable domain is DAMVIQNPRYQVTQFGKPVTLSCSQTLNHNVMYWYQQKSSQAPKLLFHYYDKDFNNEADTPDNFQSRRPNTSFCFLDIRSPGLGDTAMYLCATSNHQVGQETQYFGPGTRLLVL.